The 16 T cell receptor beta chains in this list originate from one sample, sequenced in a study of cytomegalovirus exposure and HLA in healthy donors. The PCR ran on 60 Vbeta and 13 Jbeta primers. Sequencing used immunoSEQ multiplex PCR; TCRdb keeps in-frame clones, though not all of them. The data contain about 160,000 clones, 77% of them singletons. The sample taken for sequencing was PBMCs. These receptors originate from a woman between 25 and 40 years old in good health and CMV-seronegative.

In the case of this clone: A junction end diverges from the germline sequence, so it may reflect a read error. This chain uses TRBV5-6 with TRBJ2-3; the match to TRBD2 covers 8 bases. Per the germline V gene, CDR1 is SGHDT and CDR2 is YYEEEE. The CDR3 runs 15 residues. The CDR3 region has the DNA TGTGCCAGCGGCTTTGGGCGGGGGGGCACAGATACGCAGTATTTT. It yields the protein CASGFGRGGTDTQYF.

Written as DNA, the CDR3 is TGTGCCAGCAGCCCTCGTATGGGGAGGGCCGGCGAGCAGTACTTC. Translation gives CASSPRMGRAGEQYF. The chain links TRBV7-2 to TRBJ2-7; TRBD2 agrees at 7 bases. Trimming cost V 5 bases and J 6 bases; bases outside gene matches: 13. CDR1 is SGHTA, CDR2 FQGNSA, per germline. The CDR3 covers 15 residues.

The rearrangement uses TRBV6-5 and TRBJ2-5; TRBD2 agrees at 10 bases. This CDR3 has 15 amino acids. V lost 2 bases to trimming and J lost 2 bases; unmatched junction nucleotides: 2. Germline CDR1 is MNHEY and CDR2 is SVGAGI. CDR3 loop: CASSYTSGEQETQYF. CDR3 sequence (DNA): TGTGCCAGCAGTTACACTAGCGGGGAACAAGAGACCCAGTACTTC.

The J gene is TRBJ2-3, the V gene TRBV11-1, with D maybe TRBD2 (5 bases). V shed 5 bases and J shed 7 bases, with 16 bases lying between them. The CDR3 totals 14 residues. CDR1 and CDR2 (germline): SGHAT, FQDESV (reference sequence). CDR3 region: CASSPLTGGHTQYF. CDR3 nucleotides: TGTGCCAGCAGCCCTCTAACGGGCGGGCATACGCAGTATTTT.

The chain couples TRBV28 to TRBJ1-1; possibly TRBD1 for D (5 bases). This CDR3 comprises 13 residues. CDR1 and CDR2 from the germline V gene are MDHEN and SYDVKM. Between the trimmed V and J ends, which lost 9 bases and 0 bases, there was a span of 11 bases. DNA for the CDR3: TGTGCCAGTTTGGGGGGAATGAACACTGAAGCTTTCTTT. This sequence encodes CASLGGMNTEAFF.

The chain is built from TRBV19 and TRBJ2-7; D may be TRBD1 (5 bases). Germline CDR1 is LNHDA and CDR2 is SQIVND (reference sequence). The V end lost 5 bases, the J end lost 3 bases, and 11 bases lay between the germline ends. This CDR3 comprises 13 residues. CDR3 nucleotide sequence: TGTGCCAGTAGTTGGGGCCTGGACTACGAGCAGTACTTC. Protein product: CASSWGLDYEQYF.

The CDR3 DNA follows: TGCGCCAGCAGCTTCCCTTGGACAGAGGTCAATCAGCCCCAGCATTTT. Protein sequence: CASSFPWTEVNQPQHF. V and J are TRBV5-1 and TRBJ1-5; the D gene is possibly TRBD1 (6 bases). The CDR3 sequence is 16 residues long. The V gene lost 2 bases and the J gene lost 3 bases, with 15 bases spanning the gap. Germline values: CDR1 SGHRS, CDR2 YFSETQ.

Note on this clone: Additional DNA sequences in this sample encode the identical CDR3. V and J are TRBV7-9 and TRBJ1-5, with D hard to call. The CDR3 runs 12 residues. Trimming removed 2 bases at V and 6 bases at J, with 5 bases between. Germline V lookup: CDR1 SEHNR, CDR2 FQNEAQ (reference sequence). The CDR3: CASSLSSQPQHF. The CDR3 bases are TGTGCCAGCAGCTTATCGTCTCAGCCCCAGCATTTT.

The chain joins TRBV2 to TRBJ2-3; 9 nucleotides line up with TRBD2. The trim removed 8 bases at V and 0 bases at J, leaving 9 bases unmatched. The CDR3 is made up of 16 amino acids. Germline V gene sequence: CDR1 SNHLY, CDR2 FYNNEI. CDR3 sequence (DNA): TGTGCCAGCGAGAGTAGCGGGGGCACTAGCACAGATACGCAGTATTTT. It codes for CASESSGGTSTDTQYF. Combining the CDR3 with reference TRBV2 and TRBJ2-3 gives the whole variable domain EPEVTQTPSHQVTQMGQEVILRCVPISNHLYFYWYRQILGQKVEFLVSFYNNEISEKSEIFDDQFSVERPDGSNFTLKIRSTKLEDSAMYFCASESSGGTSTDTQYFGPGTRLTVL.

This clone has only a few counts. The chain recombines TRBV7-9 with TRBJ2-1; 9 nucleotides align to TRBD2. Germline V gives CDR1 SEHNR, CDR2 FQNEAQ (reference sequence). V trimming: 1 base; J trimming: 4 bases; junction bases outside the gene matches: 2. CDR3 length: 15 amino acids. CDR3 in amino acids: CASSLGGRGYNEQFF. The CDR3 DNA is TGTGCCAGCAGCTTAGGCGGGAGGGGTTACAATGAGCAGTTCTTC.

This chain links TRBV5-6 with TRBJ2-1; possible D gene TRBD2, 5 bases. The length of the CDR3 is 16 residues. Germline CDR1 reads SGHDT; CDR2 reads YYEEEE. The V gene lost 0 bases and the J gene lost 1 base, with 11 bases spanning the gap. The CDR3 sequence: CASSLAPGWSYNEQFF. Here the CDR3 DNA reads TGTGCCAGCAGCTTGGCCCCGGGATGGTCCTACAATGAGCAGTTCTTC.

The chain employs TRBV18 and TRBJ1-1; 7 bases are shared with TRBD1. Trimming took 5 bases from V and 0 from J; bases not matched to a gene: 6. The CDR3 loop spans 15 amino acids. Per the germline V gene, CDR1 is KGHSH and CDR2 is LQKENI. The CDR3 DNA follows: TGTGCCAGCTCATCCCGGGACAGCATGAACACTGAAGCTTTCTTT. Translation: CASSSRDSMNTEAFF. The full variable domain, in which reference TRBV18 and TRBJ1-1 provide the parts outside the CDR3, is NAGVMQNPRHLVRRRGQEARLRCSPMKGHSHVYWYRQLPEEGLKFMVYLQKENIIDESGMPKERFSAEFPKEGPSILRIQQVVRGDSAAYFCASSSRDSMNTEAFFGQGTRLTVV.

The chain links TRBV11-3 to TRBJ2-7; possible D gene TRBD2, 6 bases. CDR1 is SGHNT and CDR2 is YENEEA in the germline V gene. V was trimmed by 4 bases and J by 5 bases, leaving 12 bases between them. The CDR3 covers 13 residues. This CDR3 reads CASSSSWGDEQYF. The CDR3 nucleotides are TGTGCCAGCAGCTCCTCTTGGGGGGACGAGCAGTACTTC.

The chain is built from TRBV28 and TRBJ2-7; 8 nucleotides line up with TRBD2. Trimming at V came to 5 bases and at J to 2 bases, leaving 2 bases not matched to a gene. The germline CDR1 and CDR2 sequences are MDHEN and SYDVKM. The CDR3 sequence is 13 residues long. CDR3 sequence: CASSRGGTYEQYF. DNA of the CDR3: TGTGCCAGCAGTCGGGGGGGTACCTACGAGCAGTACTTC.

The chain employs TRBV25-1 and TRBJ1-2, with a possible D match to TRBD1 (6 bases). CDR3 size: 14 residues. V lost 4 bases and J 4 bases, leaving 13 bases between the germline ends. The germline V gene encodes CDR1 MGHDK and CDR2 SYGVNS. The CDR3 loop is CASSGGQSIYGYTF. CDR3 sequence (DNA): TGTGCCAGCAGTGGTGGACAGAGCATCTATGGCTACACCTTC.

The J gene is TRBJ2-1, the V gene TRBV5-8; 10 positions agree with TRBD2. With 2 bases clipped from V and 4 bases from J, the junction kept 12 bases outside the gene matches. This CDR3 contains 18 residues. Germline values: CDR1 SGHTS, CDR2 YDEGEE. Written as DNA, the CDR3 is TGTGCCAGCAGCTTATTTTCTGGAGCGGGAGGGCCTTACAATGAGCAGTTCTTC. Its protein is CASSLFSGAGGPYNEQFF.